This T cell receptor (beta chain) appears in the sequencing data of a study of blood T cell repertoires in COVID-19. Study in general: Material from acute and convalescent COVID-19 was sourced from the United States, Italy and Spain. The cDNA or gDNA used as material had been derived from T cells, B-cell-depleted T cells, or PBMCs.

The repertoire was sequenced with immunoSEQ multiplex PCR; TCRdb's copy has only in-frame clones and lacks some. The data hold over 100,000 clones, with approximately 88% observed a single time. Germline CDR1 LGHDT, CDR2 YNNKEL (reference sequence). This CDR3 is built from 14 residues. Trimming at V came to 4 bases and at J to 10 bases, leaving 11 bases not matched to a gene. The source of this sequence is a man aged 45-65 years with acute or convalescent COVID-19. The chain employs TRBV3-1 (or the pseudogene TRBV3-2) and TRBJ1-1; 8 nucleotides line up with TRBD1. Sequenced material: peripheral blood. The CDR3 here is CASSRSGGVFGAFF. CDR3 DNA: TGTGCCAGCAGCCGATCAGGGGGCGTTTTCGGAGCTTTCTTT.